The next 32 T cell receptor beta chains were all read from a single sample in a study of blood T cell repertoires in COVID-19. TCRdb keeps only in-frame clones here, not all; method: immunoSEQ multiplex PCR. The sample gives about 70,000 clones, about 89% of which show up once; around 5% is in the top ten. The sequencing sample was made of peripheral blood. The receptors derive from a middle-aged man with active COVID-19.

This chain joins TRBV5-1 and TRBJ2-7; TRBD1 matches at 7 bases. The CDR3 loop spans 14 amino acids. Trimming took 4 bases from V and 2 from J; bases not matched to a gene: 6. The germline V gene has CDR1 SGHRS and CDR2 YFSETQ. CDR3 sequence: CASSPWDSTYEQYF. In nucleotides, the CDR3 is TGCGCCAGCAGCCCGTGGGACAGTACCTACGAGCAGTACTTC.

This clone was recorded once. J is TRBJ2-2 and V is TRBV28; tentative D call: TRBD2 (6 bases). The CDR3 is made up of 16 amino acids. Between the trimmed V and J ends, which lost 4 bases and 5 bases, there was a span of 17 bases. CDR1 and CDR2 from the germline V gene are MDHEN and SYDVKM. The CDR3 DNA follows: TGTGCCAGCAGTTCCCCCCGGGGGTCTCATACCGGGGAGCTGTTTTTT. It encodes CASSSPRGSHTGELFF. Full variable domain (rest looked up from reference TRBV28 and TRBJ2-2): DVKVTQSSRYLVKRTGEKVFLECVQDMDHENMFWYRQDPGLGLRLIYFSYDVKMKEKGDIPEGYSVSREKKERFSLILESASTNQTSMYLCASSSPRGSHTGELFFGEGSRLTVL.

This clone was picked up a small number of times. The rearrangement uses TRBV7-2 and TRBJ2-5; D gene ambiguous. The V gene lost 0 bases and the J gene lost 5 bases, with 16 bases spanning the gap. The CDR3 consists of 16 residues. Per germline, CDR1 SGHTA and CDR2 FQGNSA. CDR3: CASSLALGSNAETQYF. DNA of the CDR3: TGTGCCAGCAGCTTAGCTCTGGGTAGCAACGCGGAGACCCAGTACTTC.

V gene TRBV9 combines with J gene TRBJ2-7, with 11 nucleotides matching TRBD2. J lost 3 bases, V lost 2 bases, and 4 bases had no gene match. The CDR3 contains 15 residues. Per the germline V gene, CDR1 is SGDLS and CDR2 is YYNGEE. CDR3 sequence (DNA): TGTGCCAGCAGCGTGGATAGCGGGGGGGTCTACGAGCAGTACTTC. This sequence encodes CASSVDSGGVYEQYF.

The rearrangement links TRBV3-1 (or the pseudogene TRBV3-2) to TRBJ1-2; possible D gene TRBD1, 6 bases. Trimming stripped 2 bases from V and 2 bases from J, with 12 bases between. The germline V gene encodes CDR1 LGHDT and CDR2 YNNKEL (reference sequence). This CDR3 is 15 amino acids long. The CDR3 loop reads CASSQKYRENYGYTF. The CDR3 coding sequence is TGTGCCAGCAGCCAAAAGTACAGGGAGAACTATGGCTACACCTTC.

The chain uses TRBV4-1 and TRBJ2-3; 7 bases map to TRBD2. The trim removed 7 bases at V and 0 bases at J, leaving 10 bases unmatched. This CDR3 is 16 amino acids long. Looked up from germline, CDR1 is MGHRA and CDR2 is YSYEKL. The CDR3 region has the DNA TGCGCCAGCACCTCGAGGGAGGGAACTAGCACAGATACGCAGTATTTT. Protein product: CASTSREGTSTDTQYF.

The chain is built from TRBV5-4 and TRBJ1-1; D remains ambiguous. CDR1 and CDR2 (germline): SGHNT, YYREEE (reference sequence). CDR3 length: 13 residues. V lost 4 bases and J lost 8, with 15 bases in between. CDR3 in DNA: TGTGCCAGCAGCACGGGAGTCCTGGGGGAAGCTTTCTTT. Translated, it gives CASSTGVLGEAFF.

This chain links TRBV5-4 with TRBJ2-2; TRBD1 matches 10 bases. The V gene's germline CDR1 is SGHNT and CDR2 YYREEE (reference sequence). The CDR3 totals 15 residues. V lost 4 bases, J lost 6 bases, and 6 bases stayed unmatched. In DNA, the CDR3 is TGTGCCAGCAGCCACGGGACAGGGGAGTCCGGGGAGCTGTTTTTT. Its translation: CASSHGTGESGELFF.

The V gene is TRBV11-2, the J gene TRBJ2-1; 11 bases are shared with TRBD2. V trimming: 4 bases; J trimming: 4 bases; junction bases outside the gene matches: 12. This CDR3 is built from 18 residues. The V gene's germline CDR1 is SGHAT and CDR2 FQNNGV. This CDR3 reads CASSSRWTLAGVYNEQFF. DNA for the CDR3: TGTGCCAGCAGCTCTAGATGGACACTAGCGGGGGTATACAATGAGCAGTTCTTC. Full variable domain (missing parts from reference TRBV11-2 and TRBJ2-1): EAGVAQSPRYKIIEKRQSVAFWCNPISGHATLYWYQQILGQGPKLLIQFQNNGVVDDSQLPKDRFSAERLKGVDSTLKIQPAKLEDSAVYLCASSSRWTLAGVYNEQFFGPGTRLTVL.

This sequence joins TRBV24-1 and TRBJ1-5, with TRBD1 matching 9 bases. CDR3 length: 16 residues. Trimming cost V 4 bases and J 6 bases; bases outside gene matches: 9. Germline lookup yields CDR1 KGHDR and CDR2 SFDVKD. DNA for the CDR3: TGTGCCACCAGTGAGACGGGACAGGGTGACGGTCAGCCCCAGCATTTT. Its translation: CATSETGQGDGQPQHF.

The J gene is TRBJ2-5, the V gene TRBV25-1, with 7 bases lining up with TRBD2. Trimming cost V 2 bases and J 2 bases; bases outside gene matches: 11. The CDR3 contains 17 residues. The germline V gene has CDR1 MGHDK and CDR2 SYGVNS. For the CDR3, the DNA is TGTGCCAGCAGTGAAATCCGGGAGGCGGGGTGGCAAGAGACCCAGTACTTC. This codes for CASSEIREAGWQETQYF.

This chain joins TRBV7-9 and TRBJ1-1, with unresolved D. The V end was cut by 5 bases, the J end by 5 bases, with 15 bases between. In germline, CDR1 is SEHNR, CDR2 FQNEAQ (reference sequence). The CDR3 is 14 amino acids. DNA of the CDR3: TGTGCCAGCAGCCCCCGACCTAGAGGTACTGAAGCTTTCTTT. Residues: CASSPRPRGTEAFF.

J is TRBJ2-5 and V is TRBV5-8, with TRBD1 as a possible D gene (5 bases). Germline CDR1 reads SGHTS; CDR2 reads YDEGEE. V lost 5 bases and J 2 bases, leaving 7 bases between the germline ends. This CDR3 has 12 amino acids. The CDR3 region has the DNA TGTGCCAGCAGTAGACAGCAAGAGACCCAGTACTTC. Protein product: CASSRQQETQYF.

The V and J genes are TRBV25-1 and TRBJ1-2; D perhaps matches TRBD1 (5 bases). The CDR3 loop spans 13 amino acids. V lost 5 bases and J lost 9, with 16 bases in between. Germline loops: CDR1 MGHDK, CDR2 SYGVNS. The CDR3 nucleotides are TGTGCCAGCAGTCTCGCTGGGCAGGGTCGCTACACCTTC. Protein product: CASSLAGQGRYTF.

The V gene is TRBV7-3, the J gene TRBJ2-3; 9 bases fit TRBD2. Trimming at V came to 5 bases and at J to 4 bases, leaving 16 bases not matched to a gene. CDR1 SGHTA and CDR2 FQGTGA come from the germline V gene. The CDR3 contains 18 residues. The CDR3 bases are TGTGCCAGCAGCCCTCAGGGGGAGCGGGAGGTAGGCGCAGATACGCAGTATTTT. It codes for CASSPQGEREVGADTQYF.

The rearrangement joins TRBV5-1 to TRBJ1-4, with a possible D match to TRBD1 (5 bases). Trimming took off 4 bases at V and 3 bases at J, with 10 bases between the two ends. The CDR3 length is 14 residues. CDR1 is SGHRS, CDR2 YFSETQ, per germline. CDR3 sequence: CASSPRQSNEKLFF. The DNA for the CDR3 is TGCGCCAGCAGCCCAAGACAGTCTAATGAAAAACTGTTTTTT. Based on the CDR3 plus reference TRBV5-1 and TRBJ1-4, the full variable domain is KAGVTQTPRYLIKTRGQQVTLSCSPISGHRSVSWYQQTPGQGLQFLFEYFSETQRNKGNFPGRFSGRQFSNSRSEMNVSTLELGDSALYLCASSPRQSNEKLFFGSGTQLSVL.

CDR3 nucleotides: TGTGCCAGCAGTTCAGTTAACCAAGAGACCCAGTACTTC. Its protein product is CASSSVNQETQYF. The chain combines TRBV6-2 or TRBV6-3 with TRBJ2-5; D gene uncertain. Per germline, CDR1 MNHEY and CDR2 SVGEGT. CDR3 length equals 13 residues. Trimming cost V 4 bases and J 0 bases, with 6 bases left between them.

The J gene is TRBJ2-6, the V gene TRBV5-1, with unresolved D. The CDR3 loop spans 15 amino acids. V was trimmed by 0 bases and J by 0 bases, leaving 4 bases between them. Germline loops: CDR1 SGHRS, CDR2 YFSETQ. The CDR3 DNA is TGCGCCAGCAGCTTGGGCAGCTCTGGGGCCAACGTCCTGACTTTC. Translation: CASSLGSSGANVLTF.

The chain couples TRBV5-1 to TRBJ1-1; 7 positions match TRBD1. Germline V lookup: CDR1 SGHRS, CDR2 YFSETQ. The CDR3 is 13 residues long. V shed 3 bases, J shed 4 bases, and the junction held 3 bases outside the gene matches. CDR3 bases: TGCGCCAGCAGCTCATACAGGGGCACTGAAGCTTTCTTT. It yields the protein CASSSYRGTEAFF.

Here the CDR3 reads CASSPGEHRGRNQPQHF. The CDR3 DNA follows: TGTGCCAGCAGCCCCGGAGAACACAGGGGCAGGAATCAGCCCCAGCATTTT. V usage is TRBV7-9 and J usage is TRBJ1-5, with TRBD1 identical over 7 bases. CDR1 and CDR2 (germline): SEHNR, FQNEAQ (reference sequence). The CDR3 is 17 residues long. J was trimmed by 4 bases and V by 5 bases; bases with no gene match: 14.

The V and J genes are TRBV28 and TRBJ1-2, with no clear D. The germline CDR1 and CDR2 sequences are MDHEN and SYDVKM. V lost 3 bases, J lost 0 bases, and 8 bases lay in between. This CDR3 is 14 amino acids long. CDR3 sequence: CASSLSLANYGYTF. CDR3 nucleotide sequence: TGTGCCAGCAGTTTGAGTCTAGCTAACTATGGCTACACCTTC.

This chain joins TRBV19 and TRBJ2-3; 9 bases align to TRBD1. Trimming removed 10 bases from V and 5 bases from J; junction bases left unmatched: 13. Germline V CDR1 and CDR2: LNHDA, SQIVND (reference sequence). The CDR3 is 15 residues long. The DNA for the CDR3 is TGTGCCACTATACCCGGGACAGGGTTTATAGATACGCAGTATTTT. Protein sequence: CATIPGTGFIDTQYF. The whole variable domain, filled in from reference TRBV19 and TRBJ2-3, reads DGGITQSPKYLFRKEGQNVTLSCEQNLNHDAMYWYRQDPGQGLRLIYYSQIVNDFQKGDIAEGYSVSREKKESFPLTVTSAQKNPTAFYLCATIPGTGFIDTQYFGPGTRLTVL.

The rearrangement uses TRBV16 and TRBJ2-7; 8 bases agree with TRBD2. V lost 5 bases, J lost 0 bases, and 12 bases stayed unmatched. The CDR3 is 17 residues long. Germline V CDR1 and CDR2: KGHSY, FQNENV. The CDR3 is CASSRSMATSVSYEQYF. The CDR3 nucleotides read TGTGCCAGCAGCAGATCAATGGCGACTAGCGTCTCCTACGAGCAGTACTTC.

The chain uses TRBV2 and TRBJ1-5; 7 bases agree with TRBD1. Germline-derived CDR1 and CDR2 are SNHLY and FYNNEI. V shed 1 base and J 4 bases; nucleotides not matched to a gene: 1. The length of the CDR3 is 14 residues. The CDR3 loop reads CASSEGQGNQPQHF. Written as DNA, the CDR3 is TGTGCCAGCAGTGAAGGACAGGGAAATCAGCCCCAGCATTTT.

Note on this clone: An end of the junction differs from the germline gene, which may be a read error. The rearrangement joins TRBV2 to TRBJ1-3; D remains unclear. Germline-derived CDR1 and CDR2 are SNHLY and FYNNEI. The CDR3 is 13 residues long. In DNA form, the CDR3 reads TGTACCAGTCTCACAGACTCTGGAAACACCATATATTTT. It codes for CTSLTDSGNTIYF.

With respect to this clone: Given a much more abundant clone one base away, this may be a read error. The genes are TRBV18 and TRBJ1-4, with a tentative D call TRBD1 (6 bases). Germline CDR1 and CDR2: KGHSH and LQKENI. V was shortened by 8 bases and J by 8 bases, with 21 bases between the two germline ends. The CDR3 runs to 15 residues. This chain's CDR3 is CASRERGNAGEKLFF. The CDR3 DNA is TGTGCCAGCCGTGAAAGGGGGAATGCAGGAGAAAAACTGTTTTTT. Complete variable domain (other parts from reference TRBV18 and TRBJ1-4): NAGVMQNPRHLVRRRGQEARLRCSPMKGHSHVYWYRQLPEEGLKFMVYLQKENIIDESGMPKERFSAEFPKEGPSILRIQQVVRGDSAAYFCASRERGNAGEKLFFGSGTQLSVL.

V is TRBV7-2 and J is TRBJ1-2; 8 nucleotides align to TRBD1. This CDR3 contains 18 residues. Germline loops: CDR1 SGHTA, CDR2 FQGNSA. V shed 1 base, J shed 2 bases, and the junction held 12 bases outside the gene matches. This chain's CDR3 is CASSLGIGQGPGNYGYTF. Here the CDR3 DNA reads TGTGCCAGCAGCTTAGGGATAGGACAGGGCCCGGGGAACTATGGCTACACCTTC.

This sequence joins TRBV6-5 and TRBJ1-2; 9 nucleotides agree with TRBD1. This CDR3 contains 14 residues. Germline V gene data show CDR1 as MNHEY and CDR2 as SVGAGI. With V trimmed by 8 bases and J by 7 bases, 11 bases remained unmatched. The CDR3 here is CASRPLGDRAGYTF. The CDR3, as DNA: TGTGCCAGCCGACCCTTGGGGGACAGGGCTGGCTACACCTTC.

This rearrangement joins TRBV24-1 to TRBJ1-2; 9 positions match TRBD1. Per germline, CDR1 KGHDR and CDR2 SFDVKD. This CDR3 comprises 17 residues. J lost 8 bases, V lost 2 bases, and 14 bases had no gene match. The CDR3, as DNA: TGTGCCACCAGTGATTCCACACCGACAGGGGGATTTGGAGGCTACACCTTC. This codes for CATSDSTPTGGFGGYTF.

The chain has TRBV23-1 and TRBJ1-2; D is perhaps TRBD1 (5 bases). TRBV23-1 is filed as an ORF, its function uncertain. The CDR3 covers 14 residues. Trimming removed 5 bases at V and 3 bases at J, with 13 bases between. CDR3 nucleotides: TGCGCCAGCAGTTTACTCGGGGGGGACTATGGCTACACCTTC. It translates to CASSLLGGDYGYTF.

J is TRBJ1-1 and V is TRBV18; D is perhaps TRBD1 (5 bases). Germline V gives CDR1 KGHSH, CDR2 LQKENI. The V end lost 1 base, the J end lost 8 bases, and 11 bases lay between the germline ends. The CDR3 covers 13 residues. The CDR3 reads CASSPLGAEEAFF. CDR3 DNA sequence: TGTGCCAGCTCACCACTTGGGGCTGAAGAAGCTTTCTTT.

This chain connects TRBV9 to TRBJ2-2; D remains unclear. The germline CDR1 and CDR2 sequences are SGDLS and YYNGEE. Trimming left V 0 bases short and J 3 bases short, with 6 bases between. CDR3 size: 14 residues. Here the CDR3 reads CASSVAVHTGELFF. The CDR3 region has the DNA TGTGCCAGCAGCGTAGCGGTGCACACCGGGGAGCTGTTTTTT.